This record looks at one T cell receptor beta chain sequence and its context. The antigen remains undetermined. The sample is drawn from a study of T cell repertoires in cytomegalovirus infection. The CDR3 loop spans 15 amino acids. Trimming took off 5 bases at V and 2 bases at J, with 13 bases between the two ends. Germline CDR1 reads MNHEY; CDR2 reads SVGEGT. TCRdb called the reads again in MiXCR, with one record for every CDR3 protein. The repertoire holds fewer than 1,000,000 distinct CDR3 sequences, with 25% to 40% as singletons. Study-wide points: Pooled public TCR beta family frequency picked out CMV carriers with the relevant HLA.

This chain joins TRBV6-2 or TRBV6-3 and TRBJ1-3; D is uncertain. Sequencing was performed on cultured CD8+ T cells from PBMCs, taken from culture after CMV antigen stimulation. The clonotype was recovered from a human donor in good health (CMV status not recorded). Some clones in this sample may be carry-over from other donors' samples. The CDR3 loop is CASSPSFSTGNTIYF. The CDR3 nucleotides read TGTGCCAGCAGTCCGAGTTTCAGCACTGGAAACACCATATATTTT.